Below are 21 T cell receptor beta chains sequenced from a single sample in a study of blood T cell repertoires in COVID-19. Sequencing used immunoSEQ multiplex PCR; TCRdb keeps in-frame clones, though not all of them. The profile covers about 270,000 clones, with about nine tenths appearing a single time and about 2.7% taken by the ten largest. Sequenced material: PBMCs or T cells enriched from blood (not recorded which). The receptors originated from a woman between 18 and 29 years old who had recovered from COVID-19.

CDR3 sequence: CATSRDQAGASYGYTF. The CDR3 region has the DNA TGTGCCACCAGCAGAGATCAGGCGGGGGCGAGCTATGGCTACACCTTC. The chain employs TRBV15 and TRBJ1-2; possible D gene TRBD1, 6 bases. The V end was cut by 0 bases, the J end by 4 bases, with 15 bases between. Germline V gene sequence: CDR1 LNHNV, CDR2 YYDKDF (reference sequence). The CDR3 runs 16 residues.

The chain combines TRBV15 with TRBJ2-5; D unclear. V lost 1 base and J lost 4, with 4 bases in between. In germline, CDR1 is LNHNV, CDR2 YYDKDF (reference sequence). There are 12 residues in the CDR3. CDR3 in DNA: TGTGCCACCAGCAGAGCAGGAGAGACCCAGTACTTC. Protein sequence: CATSRAGETQYF.

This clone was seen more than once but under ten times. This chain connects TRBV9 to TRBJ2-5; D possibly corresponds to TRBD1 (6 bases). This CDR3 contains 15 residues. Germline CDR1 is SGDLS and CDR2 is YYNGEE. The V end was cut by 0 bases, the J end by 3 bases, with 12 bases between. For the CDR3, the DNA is TGTGCCAGCAGCGTAGGGCCCAGGGGCGAAGAGACCCAGTACTTC. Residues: CASSVGPRGEETQYF.

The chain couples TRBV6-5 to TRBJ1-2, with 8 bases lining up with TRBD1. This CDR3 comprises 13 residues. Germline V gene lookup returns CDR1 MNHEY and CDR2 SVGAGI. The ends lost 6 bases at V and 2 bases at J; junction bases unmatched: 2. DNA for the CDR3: TGTGCCAGCAGCCGGGACAGGAACTATGGCTACACCTTC. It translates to CASSRDRNYGYTF.

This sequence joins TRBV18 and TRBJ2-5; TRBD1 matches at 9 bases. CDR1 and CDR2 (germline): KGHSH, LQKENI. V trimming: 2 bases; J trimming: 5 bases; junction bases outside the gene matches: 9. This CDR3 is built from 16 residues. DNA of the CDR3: TGTGCCAGCTCACCAACGACAGGGGGTTTCTGGGAGACCCAGTACTTC. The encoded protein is CASSPTTGGFWETQYF.

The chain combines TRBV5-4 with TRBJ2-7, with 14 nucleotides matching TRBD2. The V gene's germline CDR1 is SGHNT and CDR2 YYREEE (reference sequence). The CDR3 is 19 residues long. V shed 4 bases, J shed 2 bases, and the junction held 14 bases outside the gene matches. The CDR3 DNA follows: TGTGCCAGCAGCCCCGAACCGGGACTAGCGGGAGTTTCAGCCTACGAGCAGTACTTC. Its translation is CASSPEPGLAGVSAYEQYF.

The CDR3, as DNA: TGTGCCAGCAGCCAAGTAGGACAGTTTGAGACCCAGTACTTC. Its protein is CASSQVGQFETQYF. The rearrangement uses TRBV3-1 (or the pseudogene TRBV3-2) and TRBJ2-5; D might be TRBD1 (6 bases). The CDR3 is 14 amino acids. Germline V gene data show CDR1 as LGHDT and CDR2 as YNNKEL (reference sequence). V shed 1 base and J shed 5 bases, with 11 bases lying between them.

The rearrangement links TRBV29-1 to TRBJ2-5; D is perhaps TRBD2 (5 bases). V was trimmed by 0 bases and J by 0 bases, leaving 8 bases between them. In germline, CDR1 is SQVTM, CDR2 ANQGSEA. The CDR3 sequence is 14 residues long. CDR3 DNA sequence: TGCAGCGTTGAAGAGAGGGCAGACCAAGAGACCCAGTACTTC. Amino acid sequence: CSVEERADQETQYF.

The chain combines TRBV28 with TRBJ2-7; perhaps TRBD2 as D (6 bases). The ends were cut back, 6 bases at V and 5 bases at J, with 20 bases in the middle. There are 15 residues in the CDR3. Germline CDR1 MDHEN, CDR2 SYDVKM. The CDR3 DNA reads TGTGCCAGCAGCCTTGAAGGAGGGAAGGCCCACGAGCAGTACTTC. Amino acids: CASSLEGGKAHEQYF. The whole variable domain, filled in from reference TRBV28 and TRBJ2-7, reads DVKVTQSSRYLVKRTGEKVFLECVQDMDHENMFWYRQDPGLGLRLIYFSYDVKMKEKGDIPEGYSVSREKKERFSLILESASTNQTSMYLCASSLEGGKAHEQYFGPGTRLTVT.

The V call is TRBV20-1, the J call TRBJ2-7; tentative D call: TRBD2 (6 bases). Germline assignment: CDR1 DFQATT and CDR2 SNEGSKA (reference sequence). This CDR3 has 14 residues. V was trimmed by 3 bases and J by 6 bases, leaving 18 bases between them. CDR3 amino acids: CSASRGSQVGEQYF. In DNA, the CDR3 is TGCAGTGCTAGTCGGGGGAGTCAGGTGGGCGAGCAGTACTTC.

As DNA, the CDR3 is TGTGCCACCAGCAGAGATGGAACGTTTACATGGAGTGGGAGATACAATGAGCAGTTCTTC. The encoded protein is CATSRDGTFTWSGRYNEQFF. V is TRBV15 and J is TRBJ2-1; a weak D match, TRBD2 (5 bases). Germline CDR1 and CDR2: LNHNV and YYDKDF (reference sequence). V was cut by 0 bases and J by 4 bases, with 25 bases left in between. There are 20 residues in the CDR3.

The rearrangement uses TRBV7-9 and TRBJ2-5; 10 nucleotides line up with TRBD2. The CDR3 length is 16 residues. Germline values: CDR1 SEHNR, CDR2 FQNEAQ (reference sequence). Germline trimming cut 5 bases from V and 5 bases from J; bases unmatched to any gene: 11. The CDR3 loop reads CASSLITSGEWETQYF. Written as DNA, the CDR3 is TGTGCCAGCAGCCTGATAACTAGCGGGGAATGGGAGACCCAGTACTTC.

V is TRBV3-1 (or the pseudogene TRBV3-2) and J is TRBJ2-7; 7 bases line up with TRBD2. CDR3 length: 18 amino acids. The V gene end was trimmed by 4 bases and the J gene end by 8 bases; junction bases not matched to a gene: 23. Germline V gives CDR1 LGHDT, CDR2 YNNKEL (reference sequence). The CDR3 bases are TGTGCCAGCAGCCCCGCGTCGCTAGTAGGCGGGAGTCGAAGCCAGCAGTACTTC. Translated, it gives CASSPASLVGGSRSQQYF.

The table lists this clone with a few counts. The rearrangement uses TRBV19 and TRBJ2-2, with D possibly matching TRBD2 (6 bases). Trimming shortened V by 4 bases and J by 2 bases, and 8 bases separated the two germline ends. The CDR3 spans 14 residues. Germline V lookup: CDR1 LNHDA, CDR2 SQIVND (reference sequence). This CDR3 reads CASSRDLNTGELFF. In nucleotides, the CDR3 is TGTGCCAGTAGTAGGGACTTAAACACCGGGGAGCTGTTTTTT.

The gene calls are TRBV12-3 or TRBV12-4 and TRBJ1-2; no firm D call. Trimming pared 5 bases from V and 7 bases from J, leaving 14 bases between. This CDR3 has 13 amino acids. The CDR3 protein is CASSRSNSRGYTF. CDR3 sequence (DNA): TGTGCCAGCAGTAGATCCAACAGTCGTGGCTACACCTTC.

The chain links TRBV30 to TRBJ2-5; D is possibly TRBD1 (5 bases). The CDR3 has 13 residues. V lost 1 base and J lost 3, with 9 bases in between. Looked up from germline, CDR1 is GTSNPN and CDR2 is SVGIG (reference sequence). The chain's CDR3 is CAWSGQPEETQYF. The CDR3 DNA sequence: TGTGCCTGGAGTGGACAGCCAGAAGAGACCCAGTACTTC.

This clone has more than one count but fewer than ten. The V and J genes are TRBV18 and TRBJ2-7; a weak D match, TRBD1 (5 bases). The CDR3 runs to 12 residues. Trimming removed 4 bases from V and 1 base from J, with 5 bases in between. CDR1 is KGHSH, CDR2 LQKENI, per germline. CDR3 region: CASSQGSYEQYF. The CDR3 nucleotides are TGTGCCAGCTCACAGGGGTCCTACGAGCAGTACTTC.

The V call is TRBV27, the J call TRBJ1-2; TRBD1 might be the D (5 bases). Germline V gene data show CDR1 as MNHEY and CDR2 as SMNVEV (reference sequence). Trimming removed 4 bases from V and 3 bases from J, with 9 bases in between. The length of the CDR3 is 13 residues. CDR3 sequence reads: CASSSGGYYGYTF. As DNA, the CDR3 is TGTGCCAGCAGTTCCGGGGGTTACTATGGCTACACCTTC.

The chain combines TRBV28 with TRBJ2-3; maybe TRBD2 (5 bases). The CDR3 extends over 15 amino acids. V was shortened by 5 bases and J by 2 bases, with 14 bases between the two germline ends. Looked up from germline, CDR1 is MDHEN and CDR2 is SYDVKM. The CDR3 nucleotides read TGTGCCAGCAGTGCAGGCCGGAGGACCACAGATACGCAGTATTTT. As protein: CASSAGRRTTDTQYF.

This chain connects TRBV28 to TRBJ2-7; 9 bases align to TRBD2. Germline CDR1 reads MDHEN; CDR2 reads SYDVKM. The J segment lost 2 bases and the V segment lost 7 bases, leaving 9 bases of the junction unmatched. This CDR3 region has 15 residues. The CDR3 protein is CASNLGAGGPYEQYF. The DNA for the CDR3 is TGTGCCAGCAATCTGGGGGCGGGAGGGCCCTACGAGCAGTACTTC.

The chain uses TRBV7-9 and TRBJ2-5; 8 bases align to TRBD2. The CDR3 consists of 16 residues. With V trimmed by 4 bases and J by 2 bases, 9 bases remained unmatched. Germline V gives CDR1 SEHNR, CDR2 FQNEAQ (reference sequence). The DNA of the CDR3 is TGTGCCAGCAGCTCACTAGTGGCGGGGGGACAAGAGACCCAGTACTTC. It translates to CASSSLVAGGQETQYF. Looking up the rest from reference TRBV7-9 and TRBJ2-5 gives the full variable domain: DTGVSQNPRHKITKRGQNVTFRCDPISEHNRLYWYRQTLGQGPEFLTYFQNEAQLEKSRLLSDRFSAERPKGSFSTLEIQRTEQGDSAMYLCASSSLVAGGQETQYFGPGTRLLVL.